A selection of T cell receptor beta chains follows, all from one sample in a study of T cells in Graves' hyperthyroidism and ophthalmopathy. In TCRdb, the multiplex PCR reads were re-called with MiXCR into one record per CDR3 protein. The sample consists of approximately 400,000 distinct CDR3 sequences, about 14% of them appearing once. Sequenced sample: blood. These receptors were taken from a woman between 25 and 40 years old with Graves' ophthalmopathy. Each CDR3 is given with its conserved first and last residue. D genes are given only for firm matches. A clone size is listed for some rows: how often the clone was seen (once, few, many), or a class if it is expanded.

clone_size | j_call | v_call | d_call | cdr3_nt | cdr3_aa
NA | TRBJ1-2 | TRBV20-1 | TRBD1 | TGCAGTGCTCACCGACCAGGGGGGCACTATGGCTACACCTTC | CSAHRPGGHYGYTF
many | TRBJ2-5 | TRBV11-2 | NA | TGTGCCAGCAGCTTTGTACTAGTAGAAGAGACCCAGTACTTC | CASSFVLVEETQYF
many | TRBJ2-2 | TRBV7-3 | NA | TGTGCCAGCAGTTTCCGGGGAACCGGGGAGCTGTTTTTT | CASSFRGTGELFF
many | TRBJ2-1 | TRBV7-6 | NA | TGTGCCAGCAGCTTAGTGGGCAGGGGATACAATGAGCAGTTCTTC | CASSLVGRGYNEQFF
many | TRBJ2-1 | TRBV2 | NA | TGTGCCAGCAGTGAAAGGGCGGACTCAGCCTACAATGAGCAGTTCTTC | CASSERADSAYNEQFF
many | TRBJ2-3 | TRBV5-1 | TRBD1 | TGCGCCAGCAGCATCCGAACGGGACAGCTGGGGGATACGCAGTATTTT | CASSIRTGQLGDTQYF
many | TRBJ2-3 | TRBV13 | TRBD2 | TGTGCCAGCAGCTCCGCCGGACTAGCGGGGAAGACTAGCACAGATACGCAGTATTTT | CASSSAGLAGKTSTDTQYF
NA | TRBJ2-1 | TRBV6-1 | NA | TGTGCCAGCAGTGAGTCGCCCTTGGGCAGTAACAATGAGCAGTTCTTC | CASSESPLGSNNEQFF
once | TRBJ2-7 | TRBV12-3/TRBV12-4 | TRBD1 | TGTGCCAGCAGTTCGACAGGGGGCAGGTACGAGCAGTACTTC | CASSSTGGRYEQYF
many | TRBJ2-7 | TRBV20-1 | TRBD2 | TGCAGTGCTAGAGAGGGACTAGCACCATACGAGCAGTACTTC | CSAREGLAPYEQYF
many | TRBJ1-1 | TRBV6-5 | NA | TGTGCCAGCAGTTACGCGACAGTTGGGAACACTGAAGCTTTCTTT | CASSYATVGNTEAFF
NA | TRBJ2-1 | TRBV5-4 | TRBD2 | TGTGCCAGCAGCTCCTCTAGCGGGGGCCTAACCCTGTGGACCCAGTTCTTC | CASSSSSGGLTLWTQFF
many | TRBJ1-5 | TRBV6-2/TRBV6-3 | TRBD1 | TGTGCCAGCAGCCCTGGACAGGGGAATCGTCAGCCCCAGCATTTT | CASSPGQGNRQPQHF
many | TRBJ2-7 | TRBV11-2 | NA | TGTGCCAGCAGCCTTGTCTGGGGGGAGAGGATCGAGCAGTACTTC | CASSLVWGERIEQYF
many | TRBJ2-7 | TRBV27 | TRBD2 | TGTGCCACTCGGGGGGGAACCTACGAGCAGTACTTC | CATRGGTYEQYF
many | TRBJ2-7 | TRBV3-1 | NA | TGTGCCAGCAGCCAAGATTACAGGGAGGGCGAGCAGTACTTC | CASSQDYREGEQYF
many | TRBJ2-2 | TRBV7-3 | NA | TGTGCCAGCAGCTTAAATAGTAGGCAGGGGATCACCGGGGAGCTGTTTTTT | CASSLNSRQGITGELFF
many | TRBJ2-7 | TRBV20-1 | NA | TGCAGTGCTAACGGGAAGGACCCCTCCTACGAGCAGTACTTC | CSANGKDPSYEQYF
many | TRBJ2-5 | TRBV2 | TRBD1 | TGTGCCAGCAGCCAAGACAGGGGGGGAGAGACCCAGTACTTC | CASSQDRGGETQYF
many | TRBJ1-5 | TRBV18 | NA | TGTGCCAGCTCAGCTACAGGACGGGACAATCAGCCCCAGCATTTT | CASSATGRDNQPQHF
NA | TRBJ2-2 | TRBV6-4 | NA | TGTGCCAGCAGACAGGGTTCAGCGAACACCGGGGAGCTGTTTTTT | CASRQGSANTGELFF
many | TRBJ1-5 | TRBV28 | NA | TGTGCCAGCAAACGGGAACAGCCCCAGCATTTT | CASKREQPQHF
few | TRBJ1-6 | TRBV7-6 | NA | TGTGCCAGCAGCTTACCCGGGTCACCCCTCCACTTT | CASSLPGSPLHF
many | TRBJ1-1 | TRBV11-1 | NA | TGTGCCAGCAGCTTCGGGCTTTCGGGCACTGAAGCTTTCTTT | CASSFGLSGTEAFF
NA | TRBJ2-1 | TRBV19 | TRBD2 | TGTGCCAGTAGATCCGCAGCGGGGGTCTTCAATGAGCAGTTCTTC | CASRSAAGVFNEQFF
many | TRBJ2-1 | TRBV6-1 | TRBD2 | TGTGCCAGCAATGTACTAGCGGGGGTTAACAATGAGCAGTTCTTC | CASNVLAGVNNEQFF
NA | TRBJ2-5 | TRBV24-1 | TRBD2 | TGTGCCACCGCCATAGGGTGGGGGGGTTCCCAAGAGACCCAGTACTTC | CATAIGWGGSQETQYF
many | TRBJ1-2 | TRBV5-1 | NA | TGCGCCAGTAATGACGTCTATGGCTACACCTTC | CASNDVYGYTF
many | TRBJ2-1 | TRBV7-3 | NA | TGTGCCAGCAGCTTAAATTGGGCGGGTGAGCAGTTCTTC | CASSLNWAGEQFF
many | TRBJ2-2 | TRBV5-5 | TRBD2 | TGTGCCAGCAGCCCCCGGGCGGTAGCGGGGGTCGACACCGGGGAGCTGTTTTTT | CASSPRAVAGVDTGELFF
NA | TRBJ1-2 | TRBV29-1 | TRBD1 | TGCAGCGTCCTAATTGCCGGGACAGGGGGCTATGGCTACACCTTC | CSVLIAGTGGYGYTF
NA | TRBJ2-5 | TRBV6-1 | NA | TGTGCCAGCAGACGGGGGCGAATCTCCGAGACCCAGTACTTC | CASRRGRISETQYF
many | TRBJ2-7 | TRBV29-1 | TRBD1 | TGCAGCGTTGAAGTCGGACAGGCGAGCTCCTACGAGCAGTACTTC | CSVEVGQASSYEQYF
NA | TRBJ2-5 | TRBV20-1 | TRBD1 | TGCAGTGCCCTGGACAGGGCGAACCAAGAGACCCAGTACTTC | CSALDRANQETQYF
many | TRBJ2-3 | TRBV20-1 | NA | TGCAGTGCTAGAAGTGGGGTTAGTCTCGCAGATACGCAGTATTTT | CSARSGVSLADTQYF
many | TRBJ1-5 | TRBV15 | NA | TGTGCCACCAGCAGAGAACGGCTGAATCAGCCCCAGCATTTT | CATSRERLNQPQHF
many | TRBJ1-6 | TRBV5-1 | NA | TGCGCCAGCAGCTTGGGGGACAACAATTCACCCCTCCACTTT | CASSLGDNNSPLHF
many | TRBJ2-5 | TRBV29-1 | NA | TGCAGCGTTAGGGTAATGGAGACCCAGTACTTC | CSVRVMETQYF
few | TRBJ2-1 | TRBV7-9 | NA | TGTGCCAGCAGCTTATGGGACTATCAGGGGGGGGAGCAGTTCTTC | CASSLWDYQGGEQFF
many | TRBJ2-5 | TRBV28 | TRBD2 | TGTGCCAGCAGTCTGCTAGCGGGGGGGCCTGGTCAAGAGACCCAGTACTTC | CASSLLAGGPGQETQYF
many | TRBJ2-7 | TRBV7-2 | NA | TGTGCCAGCAGCTCCGACCCCCTAAAGGACGAGCAGTACTTC | CASSSDPLKDEQYF
many | TRBJ2-2 | TRBV3-1 | NA | TGTGCCAGCAGCCTCCGGGGAGAGAACACCGGGGAGCTGTTTTTT | CASSLRGENTGELFF
many | TRBJ2-5 | TRBV18 | NA | TGTGCCAGCTCACCACCTATTCTGGGCACGACGACCCAGTACTTC | CASSPPILGTTTQYF